The rows below give T cell receptor beta chains drawn from one sample of a study of T cells in localized non-small cell lung cancer. Some clones are missing from TCRdb's copy, which holds only in-frame ones; the method was immunoSEQ multiplex PCR. The repertoire holds about 26,000 clones, with less than 90% as singletons. This specimen was peripheral blood, taken before any cancer treatment. These receptors were taken from a female donor at least 60 years old with stage II squamous cell lung carcinoma. CDR3s include the opening cysteine and the closing phenylalanine or tryptophan. D genes are given only for firm matches. Not every row has a clone size; where given, it reads once, few, many or a size class.

TRBJ2-1 15 once TRBD2 TRBV15 TGTGCCACCAGCACTGGGACTAGCGCGCACAATGAGCAGTTCTTC CATSTGTSAHNEQFF
TRBJ1-1 14 . . TRBV10-3 TGTGCCATCAGTGACAGACGGGGCAACACTGAAGCTTTCTTT CAISDRRGNTEAFF
TRBJ2-1 21 . TRBD2 TRBV4-1 TGCGCCAGCAGCCAAGATCGGGTCGGGACTAGCGGTACCCACACATCAAATGAGCAGTTCTTC CASSQDRVGTSGTHTSNEQFF
TRBJ2-5 15 . . TRBV29-1 TGCAGCGCAGTAGAGCCTCAAGGGATCCAAGAGACCCAGTACTTC CSAVEPQGIQETQYF
TRBJ1-1 15 . . TRBV30 TGTGCCTGGAGTGTCAGGGGCCATTTTAACACTGAAGCTTTCTTT CAWSVRGHFNTEAFF
TRBJ1-3 16 . TRBD1 TRBV30 TGTGCCTGGAATTTAAGGCAGGGGGCCTTTGGAAACACCATATATTTT CAWNLRQGAFGNTIYF
TRBJ2-1 15 . . TRBV7-9 TGTGCCAGCAGCCCTGGGGGGACTGTATACAATGAGCAGTTCTTC CASSPGGTVYNEQFF
TRBJ2-2 16 . . TRBV7-3 TGTGCCAGCAGCCCCCAGGCGGCTACGAACACCGGGGAGCTGTTTTTT CASSPQAATNTGELFF
TRBJ2-3 16 . TRBD2 TRBV7-2 TGTGCCAGCAGCCGGGACTACGGGGCCGGGACAGATACGCAGTATTTT CASSRDYGAGTDTQYF
TRBJ2-3 15 . . TRBV7-9 TGTGCCAGCAGCTTAGCTGTCTCAGGCACAGATACGCAGTATTTT CASSLAVSGTDTQYF
TRBJ1-1 14 . TRBD1 TRBV2 TGTGCCAGCACCTACGACAGGGGGTCCACTGAAGCTTTCTTT CASTYDRGSTEAFF
TRBJ1-2 13 . . TRBV18 TGTGCCAGCTCTCCGGACAAGGGAGAAGGCTACACCTTC CASSPDKGEGYTF
TRBJ2-1 14 . . TRBV7-7 TGTGCCAGCAGCTTAGCCGAACTAGATAATGAGCAGTTCTTC CASSLAELDNEQFF
TRBJ1-5 14 . . TRBV30 TGTGCCTTGGGGGTGGGTCTGGGCAATCAGCCCCAGCATTTT CALGVGLGNQPQHF
TRBJ1-5 13 . . TRBV30 TGTGCCTGGAGTGTAATAGGGAATCAGCCCCAGCATTTT CAWSVIGNQPQHF
TRBJ2-4 16 once . TRBV5-1 TGCGCCAGCAGCTTGGCCGAGGGAATGGCCAAAAACATTCAGTACTTC CASSLAEGMAKNIQYF
TRBJ2-6 17 . . TRBV10-3 TGTGCCATCAGTGAGCGGGGGCCTCAATCTGGGGCCAACGTCCTGACTTTC CAISERGPQSGANVLTF
TRBJ2-1 13 . . TRBV4-2 TGTGCCAGCAGCCATTACCTTTACAATGAGCAGTTCTTC CASSHYLYNEQFF
TRBJ1-5 13 . . TRBV6-6 TGTGCCAGCACGGGGGCTGGCAATCAGCCCCAGCATTTT CASTGAGNQPQHF
TRBJ1-2 17 . TRBD1 TRBV28 TGTGCCAGCAGTTCCGACCGGGACAGGCAGGGTAGGGATGGCTACACCTTC CASSSDRDRQGRDGYTF
TRBJ1-3 15 few . TRBV4-3 TGCGCCAGCAGCCAAGACGGGGGCTCTGGAAACACCATATATTTT CASSQDGGSGNTIYF
TRBJ2-1 11 . TRBD2 TRBV20-1 TGCAGTGCTCCGAGCGGGAGGGCCCCGTTCTTC CSAPSGRAPFF
TRBJ1-1 19 . TRBD1 TRBV18 TGTGCCAGCTCACCAATTTCCGGGACAGGGGGGGTTATGAACACTGAAGCTTTCTTT CASSPISGTGGVMNTEAFF
TRBJ1-1 13 . . TRBV2 TGTGCCAGCAGTGCTCTTGACACGACTGAAGCTTTCTTT CASSALDTTEAFF
TRBJ2-7 14 . TRBD1 TRBV6-5 TGTGCCAGCAGTACCGGGACAGGGGCCTACGAGCAGTACTTC CASSTGTGAYEQYF
TRBJ2-6 16 once . TRBV7-9 TGTGCCAGCAGCTTAGCGGCAGGGTCTGGGGCCAACGTCCTGACTTTC CASSLAAGSGANVLTF
TRBJ2-7 16 . TRBD2 TRBV5-4 TGTGCCAGCAGCTTTGGGTCGGCGGGAGGGGCATACGAGCAGTACTTC CASSFGSAGGAYEQYF
TRBJ1-2 12 . . TRBV19 TGTGCCAGTAACGAACGGGGGTCAGGCTACACCTTC CASNERGSGYTF
TRBJ2-5 15 . TRBD1 TRBV19 TGTGCCAGCACACCACAGGGGCCAGGTCAAGAGACCCAGTACTTC CASTPQGPGQETQYF
TRBJ2-1 14 . . TRBV19 TGTGCCAGTAGTAAGAGCGAGTTGAGCGATGAGCAGTTCTTC CASSKSELSDEQFF
TRBJ2-1 16 once . TRBV19 TGTGCCAGTAGTATAGGGGGCGGTATATCCGGCAATGAGCAGTTCTTC CASSIGGGISGNEQFF
TRBJ2-7 13 . . TRBV30 TGTGCCTGGAGTGTACGGGACGTCCGGGAGCAGTACTTC CAWSVRDVREQYF
TRBJ1-1 11 few . TRBV29-1 TGCAGCGTTGATATGGCCGCGGGAGCTTTCTTT CSVDMAAGAFF
TRBJ2-7 15 . . TRBV5-6 TGTGCCAGCACCCTGGGGGGCAGAAGCCTGTACGAGCAGTACTTC CASTLGGRSLYEQYF
TRBJ2-7 13 . . TRBV19 TGTGCCAGTAGCGGGTCTTTCTCCTACGAGCAGTACTTC CASSGSFSYEQYF
TRBJ2-3 13 . . TRBV11-2 TGTGCCAGCAGCTTAGAGGGCGCAGATACGCAGTATTTT CASSLEGADTQYF
TRBJ2-5 12 . . TRBV7-9 TGTGCCAGCCGATTCCCCCCAGAGACCCAGTACTTC CASRFPPETQYF
TRBJ1-5 14 once TRBD1 TRBV28 TGTGCCAGCAGTCCCTCGGACAGGGCGGAGCCCCAGCATTTT CASSPSDRAEPQHF
TRBJ2-1 13 . TRBD1 TRBV2 TGTGCCAGCAGCCTGACAGGGCCCAATGAGCAGTTCTTC CASSLTGPNEQFF
TRBJ2-1 13 . TRBD1 TRBV5-6 TGTGCCACCGGACAGGGGGCTTACAATGAGCAGTTCTTC CATGQGAYNEQFF
TRBJ1-5 13 once . TRBV6-1 TGTGCCAGCAGTCGCGAAGGCAATCAGCCCCAGCATTTT CASSREGNQPQHF
TRBJ2-7 15 . TRBD1 TRBV9 TGTGCCAGCAGCGTTGCGACAGGGATATCCTACGAGCAGTACTTC CASSVATGISYEQYF
TRBJ1-5 13 . . TRBV7-6 TGTGCCAGCAGCTTAACCTTCAATCAGCCCCAGCATTTT CASSLTFNQPQHF
TRBJ1-5 14 . . TRBV19 TGTGCCAGTAGTCCCCGGGGGGGTAATCAGCCCCAGCATTTT CASSPRGGNQPQHF
TRBJ1-1 15 . TRBD1 TRBV7-9 TGTGCCAGCAGCTTAGGAGACAGGGGGAGGACTGAAGCTTTCTTT CASSLGDRGRTEAFF
TRBJ1-1 14 few . TRBV29-1 TGCAGCGGGACACCCGGGACAACTAACACTGAAGCTTTCTTT CSGTPGTTNTEAFF
TRBJ1-4 16 . . TRBV4-2 TGTGCCAGCAGCCCCCAGTTCGGTGCAACTAATGAAAAACTGTTTTTT CASSPQFGATNEKLFF
TRBJ2-1 19 once TRBD2 TRBV7-9 TGTGCCAGCAGCTCATGGGGGCGTTTAGGACTAGCGGACTACAATGAGCAGTTCTTC CASSSWGRLGLADYNEQFF
TRBJ2-7 15 . TRBD2 TRBV18 TGTGCCAGCTCCCCCGGACTAGCGGGGATCTACGAGCAGTACTTC CASSPGLAGIYEQYF
TRBJ2-3 13 once . TRBV5-1 TGCGCCAGCAGGGCAGGGAATTCAGATACGCAGTATTTT CASRAGNSDTQYF
TRBJ1-2 14 . . TRBV13 TGTGCCAGCAGCTTACCGGGACAAGTCTATGGCTACACCTTC CASSLPGQVYGYTF
TRBJ2-2 11 . . TRBV6-6 TGTGCCAGCAGTTACGTGGATGCGCTGTTTTTT CASSYVDALFF
TRBJ1-2 11 few . TRBV2 TGTGCCAGCAGGGGGGGGAATGGCTACACCTTC CASRGGNGYTF
TRBJ2-1 16 . TRBD2 TRBV11-1 TGTGCCAGCAGCTTGACTCGAGCGGGGGGCTACAATGAGCAGTTCTTC CASSLTRAGGYNEQFF